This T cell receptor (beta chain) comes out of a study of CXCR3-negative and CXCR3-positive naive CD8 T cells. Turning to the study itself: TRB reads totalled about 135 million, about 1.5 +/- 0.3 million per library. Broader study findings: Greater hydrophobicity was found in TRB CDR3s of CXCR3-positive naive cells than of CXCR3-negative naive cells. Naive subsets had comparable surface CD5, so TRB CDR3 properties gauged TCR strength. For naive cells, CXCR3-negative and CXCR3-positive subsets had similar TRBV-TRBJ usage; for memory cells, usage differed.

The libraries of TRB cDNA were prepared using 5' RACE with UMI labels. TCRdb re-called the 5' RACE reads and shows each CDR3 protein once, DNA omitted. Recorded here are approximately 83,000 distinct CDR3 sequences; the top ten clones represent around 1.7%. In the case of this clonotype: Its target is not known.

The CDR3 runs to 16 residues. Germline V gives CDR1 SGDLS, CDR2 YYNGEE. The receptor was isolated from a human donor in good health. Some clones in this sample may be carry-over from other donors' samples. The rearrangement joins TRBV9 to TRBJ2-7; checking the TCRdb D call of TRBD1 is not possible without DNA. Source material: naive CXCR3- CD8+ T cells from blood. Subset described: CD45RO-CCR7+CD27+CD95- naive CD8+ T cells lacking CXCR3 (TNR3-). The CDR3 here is CASSVGGTGGTGEQYF.